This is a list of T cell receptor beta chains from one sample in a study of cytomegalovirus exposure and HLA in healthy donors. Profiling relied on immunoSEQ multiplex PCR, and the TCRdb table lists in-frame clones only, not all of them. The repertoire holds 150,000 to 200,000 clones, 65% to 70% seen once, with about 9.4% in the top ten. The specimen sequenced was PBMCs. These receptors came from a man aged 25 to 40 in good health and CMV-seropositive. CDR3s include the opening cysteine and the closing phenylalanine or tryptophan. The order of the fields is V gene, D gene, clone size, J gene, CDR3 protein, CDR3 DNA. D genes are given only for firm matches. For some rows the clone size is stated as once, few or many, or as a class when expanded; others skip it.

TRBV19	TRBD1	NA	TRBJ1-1	CASSTYSGGEAFF	TGTGCCAGTAGTACGTATTCAGGGGGCGAAGCTTTCTTT
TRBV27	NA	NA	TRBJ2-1	CASSLFGESGSGEQFF	TGTGCCAGCAGTTTATTTGGGGAGTCCGGCAGTGGTGAGCAGTTCTTC
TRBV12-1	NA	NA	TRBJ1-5	CASSFDTTGSNQPQHF	TGTGCCAGCAGCTTTGATACTACTGGAAGCAATCAGCCCCAGCATTTT
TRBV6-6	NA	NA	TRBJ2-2	CASSYLAATNTGELFF	TGTGCCAGCAGTTACCTCGCCGCGACGAACACCGGGGAGCTGTTTTTT
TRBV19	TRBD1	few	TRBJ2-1	CASSIATGTADNEQFF	TGTGCCAGTAGTATAGCGACCGGGACAGCAGACAATGAGCAGTTCTTC
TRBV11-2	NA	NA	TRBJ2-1	CASSPRDTSDEQFF	TGTGCCAGCAGCCCCCGGGACACATCGGATGAGCAGTTCTTC
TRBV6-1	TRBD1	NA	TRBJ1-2	CASSELTGGTYGYTF	TGTGCCAGCAGTGAATTAACAGGGGGCACCTATGGCTACACCTTC
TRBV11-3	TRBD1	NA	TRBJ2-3	CASSLTGGFTDTQYF	TGTGCCAGCAGCCTGACAGGGGGATTCACAGATACGCAGTATTTT
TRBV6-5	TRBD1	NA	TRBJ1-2	CASSYSDRGGYGYTF	TGTGCCAGCAGTTACTCGGACAGGGGAGGCTATGGCTACACCTTC
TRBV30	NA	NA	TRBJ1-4	CAWSVRGSPNEKLFF	TGTGCCTGGAGTGTACGTGGGAGTCCTAATGAAAAACTGTTTTTT
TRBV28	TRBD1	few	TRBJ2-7	CASSPDRGYEQYF	TGTGCCAGCAGCCCCGACAGGGGGTACGAGCAGTACTTC
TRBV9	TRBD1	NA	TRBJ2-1	CASSVDFGTGGNEQFF	TGTGCCAGCAGCGTGGACTTCGGGACAGGGGGGAATGAGCAGTTCTTC
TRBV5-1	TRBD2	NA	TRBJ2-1	CASSLEASGGQFF	TGCGCCAGCAGTCTGGAGGCCTCGGGAGGGCAGTTCTTC
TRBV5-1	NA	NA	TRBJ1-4	CASSLDRELEKLFF	TGCGCCAGCAGCTTGGACAGGGAACTTGAAAAACTGTTTTTT
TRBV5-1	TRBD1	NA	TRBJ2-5	CASSLATGEETQYF	TGCGCCAGCAGCTTGGCTACAGGGGAAGAGACCCAGTACTTC
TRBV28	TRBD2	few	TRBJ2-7	CASSLGLAVYEQYF	TGTGCCAGCAGTTTAGGACTAGCGGTCTACGAGCAGTACTTC
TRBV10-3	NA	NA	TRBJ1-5	CAISPLSNQPQHF	TGTGCCATCAGTCCCCTTAGCAATCAGCCCCAGCATTTT
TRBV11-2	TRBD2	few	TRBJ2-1	CASSSGLAGGGAYNEQFF	TGTGCCAGCAGCTCAGGACTAGCGGGAGGGGGTGCCTACAATGAGCAGTTCTTC
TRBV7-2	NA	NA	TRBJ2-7	CASSLSTDISSYEQYF	TGTGCCAGCAGCTTAAGTACAGATATAAGCTCCTACGAGCAGTACTTC
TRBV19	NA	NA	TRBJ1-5	CASSHQGKKHF	TGTGCCAGTAGTCACCAGGGGAAGAAGCATTTT
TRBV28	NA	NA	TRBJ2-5	CASSFPQEQETQYF	TGTGCCAGCAGTTTTCCACAGGAACAAGAGACCCAGTACTTC
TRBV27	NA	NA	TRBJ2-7	CASAKGYAGAQYEQYF	TGTGCCAGCGCCAAGGGGTATGCGGGGGCGCAATACGAGCAGTACTTC
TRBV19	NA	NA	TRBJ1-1	CASSPRRGGAFF	TGTGCCAGTAGTCCCCGCCGGGGGGGAGCTTTCTTT
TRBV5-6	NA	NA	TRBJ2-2	CASSFGQFTGELFF	TGTGCCAGCAGCTTTGGACAGTTCACCGGGGAGCTGTTTTTT
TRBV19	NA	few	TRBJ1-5	CASTPGVRTWSNQPQHF	TGTGCCAGTACCCCAGGGGTAAGGACTTGGAGCAATCAGCCCCAGCATTTT
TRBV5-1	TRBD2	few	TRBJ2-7	CASSLESRTSGSEQYF	TGCGCCAGCAGCTTGGAGTCTCGTACTAGCGGGAGCGAGCAGTACTTC
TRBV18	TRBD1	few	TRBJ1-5	CASSSDRDQPQHF	TGTGCCAGCTCATCTGACAGGGATCAGCCCCAGCATTTT
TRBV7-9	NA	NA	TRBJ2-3	CASSPPRFNDQADTQYF	TGTGCCAGCAGCCCGCCCAGGTTCAATGATCAGGCAGATACGCAGTATTTT
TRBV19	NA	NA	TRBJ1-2	CATQIDRSYYGYTF	TGTGCCACACAGATAGACAGGTCCTACTATGGCTACACCTTC
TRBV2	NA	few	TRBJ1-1	CATRWGRGNTEAFF	TGTGCCACTCGATGGGGGCGCGGGAACACTGAAGCTTTCTTT
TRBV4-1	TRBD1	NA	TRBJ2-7	CASSPTGTGLGYEQYF	TGCGCCAGCAGTCCGACCGGGACAGGGTTAGGCTACGAGCAGTACTTC
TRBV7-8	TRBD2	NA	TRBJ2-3	CASRPGLAGGGDTQYF	TGTGCCAGCAGACCGGGACTAGCGGGAGGGGGAGATACGCAGTATTTT
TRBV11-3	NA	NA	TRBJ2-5	CASSRWGAQYF	TGTGCCAGCAGCCGGTGGGGGGCCCAGTACTTC
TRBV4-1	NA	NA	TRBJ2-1	CASTTIAVAAYNEQFF	TGCGCCAGCACTACTATAGCGGTGGCGGCCTACAATGAGCAGTTCTTC
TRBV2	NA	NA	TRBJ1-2	CASSEEAGFAYGYTF	TGTGCCAGCAGTGAAGAGGCAGGGTTTGCCTATGGCTACACCTTC
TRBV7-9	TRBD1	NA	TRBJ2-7	CASSLEQGVKYF	TGTGCCAGCAGCTTAGAACAGGGGGTAAAGTACTTC